The clone carrying this T cell receptor beta chain was counted a few times. The antigen is unknown. This sample is drawn from a study of CD8 T cells in ankylosing spondylitis. Study-wide findings and caveats: The study identified a TCR beta motif of roughly eight highly homologous variants that appeared characteristic of ankylosing spondylitis blood.

Germline V gives CDR1 DFQATT, CDR2 SNEGSKA (reference sequence). The V and J ends lost 3 bases and 2 bases, in that order; junction bases with no gene match: 3. This CDR3 spans 15 amino acids. MiXCR, applied by TCRdb to the 5' RACE reads, yields one record per CDR3 protein. The table lists some 240,000 distinct CDR3 sequences, approximately 20% of them singletons. The sample consisted of blood, either unsorted or a sorted T cell fraction (not recorded which). The receptor comes from a male donor with ankylosing spondylitis or in good health (not recorded which). This chain connects TRBV20-1 to TRBJ2-1, with 11 bases identical to TRBD2. Here the CDR3 reads CSARTTSGAYNEQFF. The CDR3 DNA reads TGCAGTGCTAGGACGACTAGCGGGGCCTACAATGAGCAGTTCTTC.